The present entry profiles one TCR beta chain with its context. The data were obtained in a study of OX40 agonist ivuxolimab in advanced cancers. J lost 3 bases, V lost 2 bases, and 8 bases had no gene match. The CDR3 is made up of 16 amino acids. CDR1 PRHDT and CDR2 FYEKMQ come from the germline V gene (reference sequence). TCRdb keeps only in-frame clones here, not all; method: immunoSEQ multiplex PCR. The table has 25,000 to 35,000 clones, about 79% seen once; the top ten hold 15%. Sequencing used CD4+ or CD8+ T cells sorted from blood, obtained in a trial of the OX40 agonist ivuxolimab. The source is an adult with an advanced solid tumor such as melanoma, head and neck, liver or kidney cancer. This chain connects TRBV13 to TRBJ1-1; 8 positions match TRBD1. CDR3 DNA: TGTGCCAGCAGCTTAAACGGCCAGGGGGCGGACACTGAAGCTTTCTTT. Translated: CASSLNGQGADTEAFF.